This T cell receptor beta chain came from a study of blood T cell repertoires in COVID-19. The overall study: Samples came from the United States, Italy and Spain, spanning acute and convalescent COVID-19.

A Seattle source enrolled patients during active infection and followed them longitudinally. This CDR3 has 16 amino acids. The germline V gene has CDR1 MNHEY and CDR2 SMNVEV (reference sequence). V lost 5 bases and J lost 9; bases outside the gene matches: 15. Here immunoSEQ multiplex PCR was the method, and the copy in TCRdb shows in-frame clones only, minus some. Of about 96,000 clones in the sample, roughly 89% were seen once. The specimen was peripheral blood. The receptor's source is a human donor with COVID-19, enrolled during active disease. The donor label of this sample is uncertain. The chain couples TRBV27 to TRBJ2-1; 8 bases line up with TRBD2. The CDR3 protein is CASSKLSGSGRVEQFF. CDR3 DNA: TGTGCCAGCAGTAAACTGAGCGGGAGTGGTCGGGTTGAGCAGTTCTTC.